This passage covers 27 T cell receptor beta chains from one sample sequenced in a study of cytomegalovirus exposure and HLA in healthy donors (dated by TCRdb to about 2017). Library preparation employed the immunoSEQ multiplex PCR assay. TCRdb carries this immuneACCESS record with in-frame sequences only. Its versions omit some clonotypes, under half of them owing to an unresolved V gene in the studies checked, with the rest unexplained. This sample gives about 220,000 clones in total; around 80% of them show up just once. Together, the top ten hold around an eighth of the sample. The sequencing sample was made of PBMCs. The receptors here all came from a woman aged 30 to 39 in good health and CMV-seropositive.

This clone was observed a single time. The chain links TRBV11-2 to TRBJ1-1; unclear D gene. Per the germline V gene, CDR1 is SGHAT and CDR2 is FQNNGV. CDR3 size: 13 residues. V was trimmed by 6 bases and J by 1 base, leaving 9 bases between them. CDR3 residues: CASRRLTNTEAFF. The CDR3 DNA sequence: TGTGCCAGCAGGAGGCTGACGAACACTGAAGCTTTCTTT.

This clone occurred many times. The chain joins TRBV28 to TRBJ1-2; tentative D call: TRBD1 (5 bases). Trimming shortened V by 6 bases and J by 2 bases, and 10 bases separated the two germline ends. Germline V gene lookup returns CDR1 MDHEN and CDR2 SYDVKM. The CDR3 extends over 13 amino acids. In DNA, the CDR3 is TGTGCCAGCAGCCCGGGGGAAAACTATGGCTACACCTTC. Its translation is CASSPGENYGYTF.

The chain recombines TRBV29-1 with TRBJ1-2; 9 bases are a match to TRBD1. The germline gives CDR1 SQVTM, CDR2 ANQGSEA. The CDR3 is 13 residues long. V lost 6 bases and J lost 1; bases outside the gene matches: 3. The CDR3 loop is CSVRDRDNYGYTF. As DNA, the CDR3 is TGCAGCGTCCGGGACAGGGATAACTATGGCTACACCTTC.

The rearrangement links TRBV29-1 to TRBJ1-1; no firm D call. There are 12 residues in the CDR3. Germline lookup yields CDR1 SQVTM and CDR2 ANQGSEA. Trimming pared 7 bases from V and 8 bases from J, leaving 17 bases between. CDR3 in DNA: TGCAGCGCAAGGGCATCGCTGGGGGAAGCTTTCTTT. As protein: CSARASLGEAFF.

This sequence joins TRBV30 and TRBJ2-7; D gene ambiguous. Germline values: CDR1 GTSNPN, CDR2 SVGIG (reference sequence). V was pared by 2 bases and J by 5 bases, with 4 bases between. The CDR3 loop spans 10 amino acids. The CDR3 bases are TGTGCCTGGAGTCGGCACGAGCAGTACTTC. It codes for CAWSRHEQYF.

This clone was seen a few times. V is TRBV5-1 and J is TRBJ2-2, with TRBD1 matching over 7 bases. The J segment lost 4 bases and the V segment lost 4 bases, leaving 13 bases of the junction unmatched. Germline values: CDR1 SGHRS, CDR2 YFSETQ. This CDR3 has 17 amino acids. CDR3 amino acids: CASSEDRSARTTGELFF. In DNA, the CDR3 is TGCGCCAGCAGCGAGGACAGGTCTGCGCGTACCACCGGGGAGCTGTTTTTT.

This sequence joins TRBV9 and TRBJ1-2, with D uncertain. The V and J ends lost 6 bases and 8 bases respectively, with 20 bases between them. CDR1 is SGDLS and CDR2 is YYNGEE in the germline V gene. There are 14 residues in the CDR3. CDR3 in amino acids: CASTRLASGSGYTF. The CDR3 DNA follows: TGTGCCAGCACGAGACTAGCCTCGGGGAGCGGCTACACCTTC.

This rearrangement joins TRBV28 to TRBJ1-1; the D is unclear. The CDR3 is made up of 12 amino acids. With 2 bases removed from V and 4 bases from J, the gap between germline ends came to 5 bases. Per germline, CDR1 MDHEN and CDR2 SYDVKM. The CDR3 is CASSLGFTEAFF. In DNA form, the CDR3 reads TGTGCCAGCAGTTTAGGGTTCACTGAAGCTTTCTTT.

This chain joins TRBV6-5 and TRBJ2-7; D not certain. Germline V gives CDR1 MNHEY, CDR2 SVGAGI. Trimming took off 0 bases at V and 7 bases at J, with 13 bases between the two ends. This CDR3 spans 14 amino acids. CDR3 in DNA: TGTGCCAGCAGTTACTCGCTGGGTCCCCGGGAGCAGTACTTC. It translates to CASSYSLGPREQYF.

V and J are TRBV28 and TRBJ2-7; a weak D match, TRBD2 (6 bases). Trimming cost V 8 bases and J 3 bases, with 11 bases left between them. Germline values: CDR1 MDHEN, CDR2 SYDVKM. This CDR3 region has 12 residues. CDR3 nucleotide sequence: TGTGCCAGCTACGGGAGTAGCTACGAGCAGTACTTC. Residues: CASYGSSYEQYF.

Comments on this clone: This same CDR3 is encoded by further DNA sequences in the sample. The chain recombines TRBV27 with TRBJ1-1, with D possibly matching TRBD1 (6 bases). This CDR3 contains 13 residues. Germline CDR1 is MNHEY and CDR2 is SMNVEV (reference sequence). The V and J ends lost 2 bases and 2 bases respectively, with 6 bases between them. As DNA, the CDR3 is TGTGCCAGCAGTTTAGGGGGCAACACTGAAGCTTTCTTT. Amino acid sequence: CASSLGGNTEAFF.

This clone was detected once. This chain connects TRBV5-1 to TRBJ2-7, with D maybe TRBD2 (6 bases). V dropped 4 bases and J dropped 0 bases, with 14 bases sitting between them. Germline CDR1 SGHRS, CDR2 YFSETQ. CDR3 length equals 15 residues. This CDR3 reads CASSAMGGASYEQYF. CDR3 DNA sequence: TGCGCCAGCAGCGCCATGGGCGGGGCCTCCTACGAGCAGTACTTC.

V and J are TRBV5-1 and TRBJ2-5, with D tentatively TRBD2 (6 bases). Per germline, CDR1 SGHRS and CDR2 YFSETQ. The V gene lost 4 bases and the J gene lost 5 bases, with 21 bases spanning the gap. This CDR3 is built from 16 residues. DNA of the CDR3: TGCGCCAGCAGCCCCCGACTCGCGTGGGGGAGGGAGACCCAGTACTTC. It is translated as CASSPRLAWGRETQYF.

This chain connects TRBV7-8 to TRBJ1-5; 7 bases line up with TRBD1. This CDR3 is built from 14 residues. Per germline, CDR1 SGHVS and CDR2 FQNEAQ. The ends lost 6 bases at V and 7 bases at J; junction bases unmatched: 9. The CDR3 DNA sequence: TGTGCCAGCAGTTCTGGACAGGTGGGACAGCCCCAGCATTTT. Protein product: CASSSGQVGQPQHF.

V usage is TRBV6-1 and J usage is TRBJ1-2; tentative D call: TRBD1 (6 bases). Trimming stripped 5 bases from V and 4 bases from J, with 14 bases between. The CDR3 loop spans 14 amino acids. CDR1 and CDR2 (germline): MNHNS, SASEGT. The CDR3 coding sequence is TGTGCCAGCAGTTATCAAAGGGGGTCCTATGGCTACACCTTC. It encodes CASSYQRGSYGYTF.

This chain connects TRBV28 to TRBJ1-4; D remains unclear. This CDR3 region has 15 residues. V was pared by 4 bases and J by 0 bases, with 9 bases between. Germline V gives CDR1 MDHEN, CDR2 SYDVKM. The CDR3 loop reads CASSSAGATNEKLFF. The CDR3 nucleotides are TGTGCCAGCAGTTCAGCCGGGGCAACTAATGAAAAACTGTTTTTT.

V and J are TRBV5-6 and TRBJ2-1, with 7 bases fitting TRBD2. This CDR3 comprises 15 residues. The V segment lost 1 base and the J segment 8 bases; nucleotides outside the gene matches: 9. Germline lookup yields CDR1 SGHDT and CDR2 YYEEEE. The CDR3 here is CASSLRRERVDEQFF. The CDR3, as DNA: TGTGCCAGCAGCTTGAGGCGGGAGAGGGTAGATGAGCAGTTCTTC. The full variable domain, with the rest looked up from reference TRBV5-6 and TRBJ2-1, is DAGVTQSPTHLIKTRGQQVTLRCSPKSGHDTVSWYQQALGQGPQFIFQYYEEEERQRGNFPDRFSGHQFPNYSSELNVNALLLGDSALYLCASSLRRERVDEQFFGPGTRLTVL.

The rearrangement links TRBV9 to TRBJ1-3; D is undetermined. CDR3 length equals 14 residues. CDR1 is SGDLS, CDR2 YYNGEE, per germline. V shed 2 bases and J shed 1 base, with 7 bases lying between them. CDR3 sequence reads: CASSVYHSGNTIYF. The CDR3 nucleotides read TGTGCCAGCAGCGTTTACCATTCTGGAAACACCATATATTTT.

The chain recombines TRBV6-5 with TRBJ1-1, with 8 bases aligning to TRBD1. The ends lost 0 bases at V and 8 bases at J; junction bases unmatched: 8. This CDR3 contains 15 residues. Germline CDR1 and CDR2: MNHEY and SVGAGI. CDR3: CASSYSGRGLWEAFF. CDR3 nucleotide sequence: TGTGCCAGCAGTTACTCGGGCAGGGGGCTGTGGGAAGCTTTCTTT.

The J gene is TRBJ2-7, the V gene TRBV10-3; D is possibly TRBD2 (6 bases). Between the trimmed V and J ends, which lost 2 bases and 0 bases, there was a span of 11 bases. CDR1 is ENHRY, CDR2 SYGVKD, per germline. The CDR3 extends over 15 amino acids. This CDR3 reads CAISEPRDSSYEQYF. CDR3 in DNA: TGTGCCATCAGTGAGCCAAGGGACTCCTCCTACGAGCAGTACTTC.

Comments on this clone: The identical CDR3 is also encoded by other nucleotide sequences in the sample. The chain is built from TRBV6-1 and TRBJ2-7; 11 bases are shared with TRBD2. With V trimmed by 6 bases and J by 4 bases, 5 bases remained unmatched. Per germline, CDR1 MNHNS and CDR2 SASEGT. The length of the CDR3 is 14 residues. The DNA of the CDR3 is TGTGCCAGCAGAGCAACTAGCGGGAGTTACGAGCAGTACTTC. This encodes CASRATSGSYEQYF.

The rearrangement links TRBV10-2 to TRBJ1-5; tentative D call: TRBD1 (5 bases). The CDR3 runs to 13 residues. The germline gives CDR1 WSHSY, CDR2 SAAADI. Trimming removed 10 bases from V and 3 bases from J, with 13 bases in between. CDR3 DNA sequence: TGCGCCACGCGGGGGGACTTCAATCAGCCCCAGCATTTT. It specifies CATRGDFNQPQHF.

The chain couples TRBV6-6 to TRBJ2-7; D unclear. CDR3 size: 15 residues. V was clipped by 4 bases and J by 2 bases, with 15 bases between them. Germline CDR1 reads MNHNY; CDR2 reads SVGAGI (reference sequence). The CDR3 region is CASSSGPPRAYEQYF. CDR3 nucleotides: TGTGCCAGCAGTTCGGGCCCCCCAAGGGCCTACGAGCAGTACTTC.

V is TRBV4-3 and J is TRBJ2-7, with 7 bases aligning to TRBD1. This CDR3 spans 12 amino acids. Germline-derived CDR1 and CDR2 are LGHNA and YSLEER. The V gene end was trimmed by 4 bases and the J gene end by 7 bases; junction bases not matched to a gene: 4. DNA for the CDR3: TGCGCCAGCAGCCTCGACAGGGATGAGCAGTACTTC. Translating it yields CASSLDRDEQYF.

The chain uses TRBV7-2 and TRBJ1-3; TRBD1 matches at 9 bases. V lost 2 bases and J lost 8; bases outside the gene matches: 4. CDR1 is SGHTA and CDR2 is FQGNSA in the germline V gene. The CDR3 length is 14 residues. The CDR3 DNA is TGTGCCAGCAGCTTACGGGACAGGGAGTACACCATATATTTT. Residues: CASSLRDREYTIYF.

The chain has TRBV9 and TRBJ1-2; 7 bases agree with TRBD1. Germline values: CDR1 SGDLS, CDR2 YYNGEE. The V gene end was trimmed by 3 bases and the J gene end by 5 bases; junction bases not matched to a gene: 7. This CDR3 has 14 residues. The DNA of the CDR3 is TGTGCCAGCAGCGCCCGGGACAGAGGGTATGGCTACACCTTC. This sequence encodes CASSARDRGYGYTF.

The V gene is TRBV28, the J gene TRBJ1-2; D is unclear. The germline V gene encodes CDR1 MDHEN and CDR2 SYDVKM. This CDR3 region has 14 residues. The V gene lost 4 bases and the J gene lost 4 bases, with 13 bases spanning the gap. The CDR3 here is CASSSENRGYGYTF. In DNA form, the CDR3 reads TGTGCCAGCAGTTCCGAGAACCGAGGCTATGGCTACACCTTC.